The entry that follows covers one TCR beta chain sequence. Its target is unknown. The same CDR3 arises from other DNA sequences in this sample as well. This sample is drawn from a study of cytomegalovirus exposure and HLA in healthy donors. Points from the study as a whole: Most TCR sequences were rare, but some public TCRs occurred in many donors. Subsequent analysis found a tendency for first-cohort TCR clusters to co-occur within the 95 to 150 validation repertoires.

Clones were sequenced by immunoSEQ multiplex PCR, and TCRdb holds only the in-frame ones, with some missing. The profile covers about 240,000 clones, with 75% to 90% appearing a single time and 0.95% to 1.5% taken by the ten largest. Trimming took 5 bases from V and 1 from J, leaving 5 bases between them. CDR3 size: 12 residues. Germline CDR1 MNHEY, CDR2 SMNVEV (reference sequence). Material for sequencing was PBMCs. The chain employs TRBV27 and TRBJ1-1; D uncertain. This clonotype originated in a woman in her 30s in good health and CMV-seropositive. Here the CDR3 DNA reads TGTGCCAGCAGTAGCGGGAACACTGAAGCTTTCTTT. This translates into CASSSGNTEAFF.